Detailed here is one T cell receptor beta chain. The data were obtained in a study of blood T cell repertoires in COVID-19. Overall study context: T cells, B-cell-depleted T cells, or PBMCs supplied cDNA or gDNA.

Method: immunoSEQ multiplex PCR; TCRdb's copy keeps in-frame clones and lacks some. This repertoire shows some 250,000 clones, approximately 86% found once; its top ten account for under 2%. The origin of this receptor is a man aged 25-45 years with active or convalescent COVID-19. Sequencing was carried out using peripheral blood.

The CDR3 protein is CASSRDRGFANEKLFF. CDR3 nucleotides: TGTGCCAGTTCCCGGGACAGGGGTTTTGCTAATGAAAAACTGTTTTTT. V gene TRBV19 combines with J gene TRBJ1-4; TRBD1 matches at 10 bases. Trimming cost V 8 bases and J 3 bases; bases outside gene matches: 9. CDR1 is LNHDA, CDR2 SQIVND, per germline (reference sequence). The CDR3 contains 16 residues.